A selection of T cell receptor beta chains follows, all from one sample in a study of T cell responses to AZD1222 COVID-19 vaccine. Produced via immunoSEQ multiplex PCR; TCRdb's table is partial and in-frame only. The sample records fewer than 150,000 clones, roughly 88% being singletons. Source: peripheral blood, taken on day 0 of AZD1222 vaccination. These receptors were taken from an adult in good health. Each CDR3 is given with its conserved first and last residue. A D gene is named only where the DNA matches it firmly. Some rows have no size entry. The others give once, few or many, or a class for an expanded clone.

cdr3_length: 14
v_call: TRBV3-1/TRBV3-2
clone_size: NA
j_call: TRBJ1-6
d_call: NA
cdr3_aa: CASSGGGGNSPLHF
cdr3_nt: TGTGCCAGCAGCGGAGGGGGGGGCAATTCACCCCTCCACTTT

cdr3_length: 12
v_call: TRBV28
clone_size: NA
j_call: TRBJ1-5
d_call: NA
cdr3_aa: CASSRQYQPQHF
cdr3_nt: TGTGCCAGCAGTCGACAGTATCAGCCCCAGCATTTT

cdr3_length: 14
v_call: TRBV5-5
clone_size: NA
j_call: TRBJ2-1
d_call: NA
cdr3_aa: CASSLGPAYNEQFF
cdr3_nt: TGTGCCAGCAGCTTGGGCCCCGCATACAATGAGCAGTTCTTC

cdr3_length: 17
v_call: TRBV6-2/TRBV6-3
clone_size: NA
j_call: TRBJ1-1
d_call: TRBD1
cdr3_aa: CASSYSAQGVGGTEAFF
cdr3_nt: TGTGCCAGCAGTTACTCGGCGCAGGGGGTGGGCGGCACTGAAGCTTTCTTT

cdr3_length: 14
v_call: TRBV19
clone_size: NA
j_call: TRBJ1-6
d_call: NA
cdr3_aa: CASSVMGGNSPLHF
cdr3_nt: TGTGCCAGTAGTGTTATGGGGGGTAATTCACCCCTCCACTTT

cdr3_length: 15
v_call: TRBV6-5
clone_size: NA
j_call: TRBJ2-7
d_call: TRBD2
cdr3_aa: CASRPRTSNAYEQYF
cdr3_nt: TGTGCCAGCAGGCCCCGGACTAGTAACGCCTACGAGCAGTACTTC

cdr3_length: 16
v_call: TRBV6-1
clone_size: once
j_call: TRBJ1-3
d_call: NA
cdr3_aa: CASSEGTVSRGNTIYF
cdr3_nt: TGTGCCAGCAGTGAAGGGACAGTCTCGAGAGGAAACACCATATATTTT

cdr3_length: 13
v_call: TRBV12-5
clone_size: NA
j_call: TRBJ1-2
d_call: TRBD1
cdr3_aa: CATQKTGAFGYTF
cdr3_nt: TGTGCTACCCAAAAAACAGGGGCCTTTGGCTACACCTTC

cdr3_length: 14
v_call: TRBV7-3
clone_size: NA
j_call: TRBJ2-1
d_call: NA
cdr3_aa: CASSLGGSYNEQFF
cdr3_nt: TGTGCCAGCAGCTTAGGGGGGTCCTACAATGAGCAGTTCTTC

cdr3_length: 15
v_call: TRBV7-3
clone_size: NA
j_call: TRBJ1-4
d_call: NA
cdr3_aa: CASSPSGGTNEKLFF
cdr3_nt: TGTGCCAGCAGCCCCTCCGGAGGGACTAATGAAAAACTGTTTTTT

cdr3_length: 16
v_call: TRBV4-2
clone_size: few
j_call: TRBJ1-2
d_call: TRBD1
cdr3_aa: CASSQVGGDRAFGYTF
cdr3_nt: TGTGCCAGCAGCCAAGTAGGCGGGGACAGGGCATTTGGCTACACCTTC

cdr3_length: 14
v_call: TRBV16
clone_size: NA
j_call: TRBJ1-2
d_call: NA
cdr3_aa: CASSPSTGRSGYTF
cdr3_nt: TGTGCCAGCAGCCCCAGTACAGGGAGGAGCGGCTACACCTTC

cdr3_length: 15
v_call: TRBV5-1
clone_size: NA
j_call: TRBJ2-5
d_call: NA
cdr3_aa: CASSLGDTFQETQYF
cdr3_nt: TGCGCCAGCAGCTTGGGGGACACCTTCCAAGAGACCCAGTACTTC

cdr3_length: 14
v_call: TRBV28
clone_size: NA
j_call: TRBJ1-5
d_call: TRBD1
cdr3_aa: CASSFTGGNQPQHF
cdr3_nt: TGTGCCAGCAGTTTCACAGGGGGAAACCAGCCCCAGCATTTT

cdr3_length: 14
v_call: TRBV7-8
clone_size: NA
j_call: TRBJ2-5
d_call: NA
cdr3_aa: CASSLAQGMETQYF
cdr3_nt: TGTGCCAGCAGCTTAGCGCAGGGGATGGAGACCCAGTACTTC

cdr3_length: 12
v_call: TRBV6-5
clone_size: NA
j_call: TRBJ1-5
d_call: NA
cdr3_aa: CASQYREQPQHF
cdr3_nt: TGTGCCAGCCAATACAGGGAACAGCCCCAGCATTTT

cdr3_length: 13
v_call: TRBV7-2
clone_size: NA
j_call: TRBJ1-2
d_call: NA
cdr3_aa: CASSANTPYGYTF
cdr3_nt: TGTGCCAGCAGCGCCAATACTCCATATGGCTACACCTTC

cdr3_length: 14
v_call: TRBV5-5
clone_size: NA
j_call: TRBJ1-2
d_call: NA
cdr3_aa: CASSLAEGGAGYTF
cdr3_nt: TGTGCCAGCAGCTTGGCCGAGGGGGGCGCTGGCTACACCTTC

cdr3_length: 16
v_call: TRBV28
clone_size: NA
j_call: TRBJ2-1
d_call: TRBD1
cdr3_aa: CASSRTGLSSYNEQFF
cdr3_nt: TGTGCCAGCAGTAGGACAGGCCTAAGCTCCTACAATGAGCAGTTCTTC

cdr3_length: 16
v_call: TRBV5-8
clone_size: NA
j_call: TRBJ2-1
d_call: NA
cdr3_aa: CASSLSYFITYNEQFF
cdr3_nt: TGTGCCAGCAGCTTGTCTTACTTCATTACTTACAATGAGCAGTTCTTC

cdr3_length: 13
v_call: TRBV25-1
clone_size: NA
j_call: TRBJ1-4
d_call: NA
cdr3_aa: CASSYRDHEKLFF
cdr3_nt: TGTGCCAGCAGTTACAGGGACCATGAAAAACTGTTTTTT

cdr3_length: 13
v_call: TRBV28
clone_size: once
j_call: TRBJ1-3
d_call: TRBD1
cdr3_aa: CATTGSPGNTIYF
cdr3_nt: TGTGCCACGACAGGGTCACCTGGAAACACCATATATTTT

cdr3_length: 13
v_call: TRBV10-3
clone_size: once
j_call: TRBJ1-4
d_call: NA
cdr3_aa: CAISAGFNEKLFF
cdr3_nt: TGTGCCATCAGTGCTGGGTTTAATGAAAAACTGTTTTTT

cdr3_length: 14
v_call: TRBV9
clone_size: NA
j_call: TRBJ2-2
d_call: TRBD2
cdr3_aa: CASSASRGGGELFF
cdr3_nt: TGTGCCAGCAGCGCCTCCCGGGGGGGCGGGGAGCTGTTTTTT

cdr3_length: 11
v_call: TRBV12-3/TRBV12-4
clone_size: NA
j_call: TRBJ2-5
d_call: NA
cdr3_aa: CASGEGETQYF
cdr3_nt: TGTGCCAGCGGTGAGGGGGAGACCCAGTACTTC

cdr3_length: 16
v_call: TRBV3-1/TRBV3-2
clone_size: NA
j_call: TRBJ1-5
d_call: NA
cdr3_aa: CASSQAAAGPNQPQHF
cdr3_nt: TGTGCCAGCAGCCAAGCTGCGGCAGGACCCAATCAGCCCCAGCATTTT

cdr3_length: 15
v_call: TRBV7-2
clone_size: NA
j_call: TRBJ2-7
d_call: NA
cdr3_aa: CASTLHGGVTYEQYF
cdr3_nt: TGTGCCAGCACCCTACACGGGGGTGTCACCTACGAGCAGTACTTC

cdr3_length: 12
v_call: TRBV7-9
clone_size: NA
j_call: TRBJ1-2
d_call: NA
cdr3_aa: CASSLSNYGYTF
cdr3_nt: TGTGCCAGCAGCTTATCCAACTATGGCTACACCTTC

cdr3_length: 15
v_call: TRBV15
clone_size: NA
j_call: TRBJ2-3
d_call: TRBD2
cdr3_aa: CATRGSGGLLDTQYF
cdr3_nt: TGTGCCACCAGGGGTAGCGGGGGGCTGCTAGATACGCAGTATTTT

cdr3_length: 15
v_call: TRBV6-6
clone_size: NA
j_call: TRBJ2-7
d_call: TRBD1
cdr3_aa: CASSHGTVLTYEQYF
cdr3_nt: TGTGCCAGCAGCCACGGGACAGTCTTAACCTACGAGCAGTACTTC

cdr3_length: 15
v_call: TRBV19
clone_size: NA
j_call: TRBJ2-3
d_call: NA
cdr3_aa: CASSDGGRGADTQYF
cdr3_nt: TGTGCCAGTAGCGACGGGGGCAGGGGGGCGGATACGCAGTATTTT

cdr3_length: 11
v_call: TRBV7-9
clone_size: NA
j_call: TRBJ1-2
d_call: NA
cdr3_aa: CASSLGPSYTF
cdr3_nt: TGTGCCAGCAGCTTAGGTCCCAGCTACACCTTC

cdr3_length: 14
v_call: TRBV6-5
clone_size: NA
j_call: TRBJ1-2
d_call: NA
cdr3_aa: CASSWSQGSYGYTF
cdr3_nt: TGTGCCAGCAGTTGGTCGCAGGGAAGCTATGGCTACACCTTC

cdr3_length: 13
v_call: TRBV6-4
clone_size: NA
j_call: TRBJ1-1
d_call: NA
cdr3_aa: CASSEQGNTEAFF
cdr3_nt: TGTGCCAGCAGCGAACAGGGAAACACTGAAGCTTTCTTT

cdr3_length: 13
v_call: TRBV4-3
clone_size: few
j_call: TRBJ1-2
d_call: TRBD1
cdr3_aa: CASSQMGQTGYTF
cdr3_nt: TGCGCCAGCAGCCAAATGGGACAGACTGGCTACACCTTC

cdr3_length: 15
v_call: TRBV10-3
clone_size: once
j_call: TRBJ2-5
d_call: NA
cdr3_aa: CAISENRGPQETQYF
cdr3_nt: TGTGCCATCAGTGAAAACCGCGGTCCCCAAGAGACCCAGTACTTC

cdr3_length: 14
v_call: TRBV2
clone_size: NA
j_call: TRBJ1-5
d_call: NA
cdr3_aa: CASTPWGSNQPQHF
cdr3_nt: TGTGCCAGCACCCCATGGGGTAGCAATCAGCCCCAGCATTTT

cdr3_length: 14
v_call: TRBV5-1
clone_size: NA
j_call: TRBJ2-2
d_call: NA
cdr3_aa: CASNDRSNTGELFF
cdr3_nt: TGCGCCAGCAATGACAGATCGAACACCGGGGAGCTGTTTTTT

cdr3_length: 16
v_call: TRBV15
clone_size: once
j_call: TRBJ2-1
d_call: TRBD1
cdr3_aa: CATSRDRVTGYNEQFF
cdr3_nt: TGTGCCACCAGCAGAGATCGAGTGACAGGGTACAATGAGCAGTTCTTC

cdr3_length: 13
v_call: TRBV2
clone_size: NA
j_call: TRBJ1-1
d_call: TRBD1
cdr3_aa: CASRGDRGGQAFF
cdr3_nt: TGTGCCAGCAGAGGAGACAGGGGGGGACAAGCTTTCTTT

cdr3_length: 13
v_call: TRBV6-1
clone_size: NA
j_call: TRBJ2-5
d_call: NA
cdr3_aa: CASSEVRKETQYF
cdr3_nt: TGTGCCAGCAGTGAAGTAAGGAAAGAGACCCAGTACTTC

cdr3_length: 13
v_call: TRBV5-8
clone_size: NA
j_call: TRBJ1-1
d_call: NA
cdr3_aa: CASSLDRDTEAFF
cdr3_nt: TGTGCCAGCAGCTTGGACAGGGACACTGAAGCTTTCTTT

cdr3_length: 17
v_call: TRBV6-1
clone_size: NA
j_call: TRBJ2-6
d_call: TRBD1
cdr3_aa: CASSVRQGAGGANVLTF
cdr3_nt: TGTGCCAGCAGTGTGCGACAGGGGGCGGGTGGGGCCAACGTCCTGACTTTC

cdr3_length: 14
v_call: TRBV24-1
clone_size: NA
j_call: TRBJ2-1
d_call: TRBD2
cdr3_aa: CATSDSGGANEQFF
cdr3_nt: TGTGCCACCAGTGATAGCGGGGGGGCCAATGAGCAGTTCTTC

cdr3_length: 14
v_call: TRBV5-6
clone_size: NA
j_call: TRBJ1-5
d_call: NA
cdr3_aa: CASSLIGFNQPQHF
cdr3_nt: TGTGCCAGCAGCTTGATTGGGTTTAATCAGCCCCAGCATTTT

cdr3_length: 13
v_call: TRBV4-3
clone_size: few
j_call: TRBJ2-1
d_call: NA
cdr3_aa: CASSQDSDDEQFF
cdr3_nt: TGCGCCAGCAGCCAAGACAGCGACGATGAGCAGTTCTTC

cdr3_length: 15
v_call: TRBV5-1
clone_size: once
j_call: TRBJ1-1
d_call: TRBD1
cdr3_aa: CASSLATGRNTEAFF
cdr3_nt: TGCGCCAGCAGCTTGGCGACAGGGCGGAACACTGAAGCTTTCTTT

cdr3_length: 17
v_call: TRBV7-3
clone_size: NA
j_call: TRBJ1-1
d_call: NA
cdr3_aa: CASSLGAREEWSTEAFF
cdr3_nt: TGTGCCAGCAGCTTAGGGGCGCGGGAAGAGTGGAGCACTGAAGCTTTCTTT

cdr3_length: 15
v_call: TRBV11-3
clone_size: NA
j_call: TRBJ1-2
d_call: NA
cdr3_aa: CASSLGGSSDYGYTF
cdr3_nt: TGTGCCAGCAGCTTAGGGGGTAGCTCCGACTATGGCTACACCTTC

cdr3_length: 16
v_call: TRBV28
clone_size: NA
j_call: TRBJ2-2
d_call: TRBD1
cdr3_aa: CASRLGRQGYTGELFF
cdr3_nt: TGTGCCAGCAGGCTGGGCCGACAGGGGTACACCGGGGAGCTGTTTTTT

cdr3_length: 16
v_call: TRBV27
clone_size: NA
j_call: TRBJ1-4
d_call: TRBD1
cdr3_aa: CASSSGTGGLHEKLFF
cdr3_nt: TGTGCCAGCAGTTCTGGGACAGGGGGTTTGCATGAAAAACTGTTTTTT

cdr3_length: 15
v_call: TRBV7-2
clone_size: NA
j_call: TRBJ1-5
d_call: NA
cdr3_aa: CASSSSYMSNQPQHF
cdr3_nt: TGTGCCAGCAGCTCCTCTTACATGTCCAATCAGCCCCAGCATTTT

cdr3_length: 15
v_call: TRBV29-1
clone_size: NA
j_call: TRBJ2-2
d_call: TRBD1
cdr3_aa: CSASRGTGSTGELFF
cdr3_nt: TGCAGCGCATCACGTGGGACAGGGAGCACCGGGGAGCTGTTTTTT